This TCR beta chain was identified during a study of shared clonotypes between healthy human individuals. Whole-study context: Donors consisted of two women and a few men between 18 and 49.

Findings of the study overall: Only blood underwent sampling, and tissue repertoires likely differ. Enrolling few donors narrowed the genetic and exposure-history diversity that was represented.

As regards this clone: The antigen remains undetermined.

The authors sequenced unsorted PBMC DNA on ten immunoSEQ deep assay plates. Profiled with immunoSEQ multiplex PCR; TCRdb holds only in-frame clones, not every one. Here the sample spans fewer than 600,000 clones, about four fifths being singletons. This CDR3 has 12 amino acids. Trimming took 3 bases from V and 8 from J, leaving 10 bases between them. Germline CDR1 and CDR2: LNHDA and SQIVND (reference sequence). The chain carries TRBV19 and TRBJ1-2; D gene ambiguous. Sample: PBMCs. This clonotype was sampled from a woman aged 40 to 49 in good health. Some clones in this sample may be carry-over from other donors' samples. CDR3 in DNA: TGTGCCAGTAGTATTGAGGGCCGCGGCTACACCTTC. Its translation: CASSIEGRGYTF. Together with reference TRBV19 and TRBJ1-2, the CDR3 gives the full variable domain: DGGITQSPKYLFRKEGQNVTLSCEQNLNHDAMYWYRQDPGQGLRLIYYSQIVNDFQKGDIAEGYSVSREKKESFPLTVTSAQKNPTAFYLCASSIEGRGYTFGSGTRLTVV.